The clone carrying this T cell receptor (beta chain) is labeled medium-sized (0.01 to 0.1%). Its antigen is undetermined. Generated by immunoSEQ multiplex PCR, the TCRdb table keeps only in-frame clones and is missing some. The sample shows around 9,900 clones, approximately 70% of them seen only once. The data originate from a study of OX40 agonist ivuxolimab in advanced cancers. Study background: At 82.7% male, the cohort had a mean age of 60 years, ranging from about 23 to 79.

If patients had autoimmune disease history or systemic immunosuppression, they were excluded. Study-level points and caveats: Blood T cells, both CD4+ and CD8+, expanded clonally by week 6 at 0.1 to 3.0 mg/kg.

Sequenced here: CD4+ or CD8+ T cells sorted from blood, sampled in a trial of the OX40 agonist ivuxolimab. This sequence originates from an adult with an advanced solid tumor such as melanoma, head and neck, liver or kidney cancer.

DNA for the CDR3: TGTGCCAGCAGTCTGGGGACCCAACCACCCCTCCACTTT. Translated: CASSLGTQPPLHF. V is TRBV6-1 and J is TRBJ1-6, with D possibly matching TRBD1 (5 bases). Trimming shortened V by 5 bases and J by 11 bases, and 13 bases separated the two germline ends. Germline values: CDR1 MNHNS, CDR2 SASEGT. This CDR3 region has 13 residues.